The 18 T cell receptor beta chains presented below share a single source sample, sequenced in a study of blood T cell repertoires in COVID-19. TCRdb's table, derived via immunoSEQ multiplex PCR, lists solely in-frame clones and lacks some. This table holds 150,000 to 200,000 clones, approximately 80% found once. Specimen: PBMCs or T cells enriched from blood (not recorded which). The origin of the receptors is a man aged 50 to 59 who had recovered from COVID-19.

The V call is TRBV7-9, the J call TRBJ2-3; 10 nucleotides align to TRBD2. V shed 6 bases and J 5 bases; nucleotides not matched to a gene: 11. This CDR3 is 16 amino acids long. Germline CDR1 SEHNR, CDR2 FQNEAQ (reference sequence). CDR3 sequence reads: CASRQLSGGALDTQYF. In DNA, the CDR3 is TGTGCCAGCAGACAACTCAGCGGGGGGGCCTTAGATACGCAGTATTTT.

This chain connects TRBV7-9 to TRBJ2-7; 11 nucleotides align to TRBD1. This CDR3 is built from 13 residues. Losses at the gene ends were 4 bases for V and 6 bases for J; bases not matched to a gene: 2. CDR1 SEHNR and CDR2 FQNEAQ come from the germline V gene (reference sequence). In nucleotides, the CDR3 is TGTGCCAGCAGCTGGGGGACAGGGGGCGAGCAGTACTTC. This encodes CASSWGTGGEQYF.

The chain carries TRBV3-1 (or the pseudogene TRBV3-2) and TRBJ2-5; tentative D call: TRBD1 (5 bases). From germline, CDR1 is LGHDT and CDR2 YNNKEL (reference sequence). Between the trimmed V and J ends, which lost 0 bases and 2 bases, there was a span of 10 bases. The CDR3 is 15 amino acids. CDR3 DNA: TGTGCCAGCAGCCAAGATTGGGGCAGACAAGAGACCCAGTACTTC. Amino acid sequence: CASSQDWGRQETQYF.

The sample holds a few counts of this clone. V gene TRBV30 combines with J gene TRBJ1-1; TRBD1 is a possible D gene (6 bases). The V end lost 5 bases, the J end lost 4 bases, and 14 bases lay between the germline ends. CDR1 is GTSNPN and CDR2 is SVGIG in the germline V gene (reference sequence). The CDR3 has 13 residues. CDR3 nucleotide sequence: TGTGCCTGGGATCAAGGGGGGGGCACTGAAGCTTTCTTT. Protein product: CAWDQGGGTEAFF.

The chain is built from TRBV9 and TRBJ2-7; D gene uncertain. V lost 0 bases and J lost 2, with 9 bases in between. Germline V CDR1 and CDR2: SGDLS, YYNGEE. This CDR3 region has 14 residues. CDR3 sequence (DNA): TGTGCCAGCAGCGTAGGTACCAGTACCTACGAGCAGTACTTC. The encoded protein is CASSVGTSTYEQYF. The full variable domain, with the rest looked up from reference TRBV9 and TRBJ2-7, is DSGVTQTPKHLITATGQRVTLRCSPRSGDLSVYWYQQSLDQGLQFLIQYYNGEERAKGNILERFSAQQFPDLHSELNLSSLELGDSALYFCASSVGTSTYEQYFGPGTRLTVT.

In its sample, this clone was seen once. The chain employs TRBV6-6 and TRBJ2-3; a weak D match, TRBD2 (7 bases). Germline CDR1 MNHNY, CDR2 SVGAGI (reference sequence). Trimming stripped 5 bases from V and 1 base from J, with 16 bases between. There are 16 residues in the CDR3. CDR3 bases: TGTGCCAGCAGTCTCCGGGGGCGGGGGCGCACAGATACGCAGTATTTT. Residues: CASSLRGRGRTDTQYF.

CDR3 in amino acids: CASSERSGGVGDNEQFF. CDR3 in DNA: TGTGCCAGCAGCGAACGTTCAGGGGGAGTCGGCGACAATGAGCAGTTCTTC. The chain recombines TRBV9 with TRBJ2-1, with TRBD1 matching 7 bases. Unmatched junction bases numbered 14, after V lost 3 bases and J lost 5 bases. CDR3 size: 17 residues. From germline, CDR1 is SGDLS and CDR2 YYNGEE.

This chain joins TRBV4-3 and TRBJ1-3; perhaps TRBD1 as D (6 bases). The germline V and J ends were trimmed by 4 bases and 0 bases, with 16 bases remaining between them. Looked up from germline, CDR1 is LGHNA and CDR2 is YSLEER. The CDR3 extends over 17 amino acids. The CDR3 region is CASSPNREGGSGNTIYF. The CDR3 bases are TGCGCCAGCAGCCCTAACCGGGAGGGGGGCTCTGGAAACACCATATATTTT.

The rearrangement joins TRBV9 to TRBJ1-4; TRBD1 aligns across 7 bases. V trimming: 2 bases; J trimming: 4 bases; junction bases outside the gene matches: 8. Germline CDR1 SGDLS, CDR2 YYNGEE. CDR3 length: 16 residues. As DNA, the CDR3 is TGTGCCAGCAGCGTTGGGCAGGGGGATTATAATGAAAAACTGTTTTTT. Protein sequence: CASSVGQGDYNEKLFF.

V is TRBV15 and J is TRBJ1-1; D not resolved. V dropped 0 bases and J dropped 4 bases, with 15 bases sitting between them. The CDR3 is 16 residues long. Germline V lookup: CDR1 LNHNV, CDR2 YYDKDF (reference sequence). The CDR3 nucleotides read TGTGCCACCAGCAGAGATCCGGCAGCCGCGGGCACTGAAGCTTTCTTT. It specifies CATSRDPAAAGTEAFF.

The CDR3 loop reads CASIPRHRSTEAFF. CDR3 DNA sequence: TGTGCCAGTATCCCCCGCCACCGCAGCACTGAAGCTTTCTTT. The genes are TRBV19 and TRBJ1-1; D remains unclear. The CDR3 is 14 residues long. Germline V gene lookup returns CDR1 LNHDA and CDR2 SQIVND (reference sequence). The V end was cut by 7 bases, the J end by 4 bases, with 16 bases between.

CDR3 DNA: TGTGCCAGCAGCCGCGGGGGGGCTGGGGCAGATACGCAGTATTTT. This sequence encodes CASSRGGAGADTQYF. The chain links TRBV7-3 to TRBJ2-3; 9 bases match TRBD2. Trimming took 5 bases from V and 4 from J; bases not matched to a gene: 7. The CDR3 runs 15 residues. The germline CDR1 and CDR2 sequences are SGHTA and FQGTGA.

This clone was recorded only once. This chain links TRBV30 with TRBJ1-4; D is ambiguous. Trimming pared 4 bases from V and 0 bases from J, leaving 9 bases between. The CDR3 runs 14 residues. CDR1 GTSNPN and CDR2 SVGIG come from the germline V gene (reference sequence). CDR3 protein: CAWTGDTTNEKLFF. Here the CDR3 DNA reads TGTGCCTGGACAGGCGATACAACTAATGAAAAACTGTTTTTT.

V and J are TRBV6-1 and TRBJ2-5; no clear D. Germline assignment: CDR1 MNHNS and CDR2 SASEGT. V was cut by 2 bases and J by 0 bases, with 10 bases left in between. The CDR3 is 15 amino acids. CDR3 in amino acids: CASSERPENQETQYF. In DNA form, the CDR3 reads TGTGCCAGCAGTGAACGGCCGGAGAACCAAGAGACCCAGTACTTC.

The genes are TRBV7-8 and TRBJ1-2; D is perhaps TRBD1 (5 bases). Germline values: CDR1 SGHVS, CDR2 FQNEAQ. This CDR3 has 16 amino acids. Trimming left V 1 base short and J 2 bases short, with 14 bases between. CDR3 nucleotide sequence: TGTGCCAGCAGCTTAGGACAGAGTACGAGAAACTATGGCTACACCTTC. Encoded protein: CASSLGQSTRNYGYTF.

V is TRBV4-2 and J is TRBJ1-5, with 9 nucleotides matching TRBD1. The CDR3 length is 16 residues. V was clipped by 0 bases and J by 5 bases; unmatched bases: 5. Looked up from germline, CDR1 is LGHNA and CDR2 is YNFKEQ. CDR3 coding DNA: TGTGCCAGCAGCCAAGAGTTTACAGGGGGCCATCAGCCCCAGCATTTT. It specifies CASSQEFTGGHQPQHF.

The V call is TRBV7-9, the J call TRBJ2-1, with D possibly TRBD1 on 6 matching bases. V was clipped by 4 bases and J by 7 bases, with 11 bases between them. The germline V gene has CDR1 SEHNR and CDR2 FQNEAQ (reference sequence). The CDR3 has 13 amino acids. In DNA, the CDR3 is TGTGCCAGCAGCTCCGGGACATATAATGAGCAGTTCTTC. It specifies CASSSGTYNEQFF.

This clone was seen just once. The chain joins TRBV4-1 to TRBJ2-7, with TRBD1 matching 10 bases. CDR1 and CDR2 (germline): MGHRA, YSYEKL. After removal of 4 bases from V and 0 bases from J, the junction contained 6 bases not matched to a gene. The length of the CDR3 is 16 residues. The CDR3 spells CASSPGQGTRSYEQYF. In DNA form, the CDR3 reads TGCGCCAGCAGCCCGGGACAGGGGACCCGCTCCTACGAGCAGTACTTC.